Described below is a single TCR beta chain sequence and its context. These data come from a study of blood T cell repertoires in COVID-19. Study-level background: Samples came from the United States, Italy and Spain, spanning acute and convalescent COVID-19. Nucleic acid was either cDNA or gDNA, and it came from T cells, B-cell-depleted T cells, or PBMCs.

Original processing notes: For nucleated cells, counts were estimated from reference gene primer amplification. Libraries were prepared by immunoSEQ multiplex PCR; TCRdb keeps only in-frame clonotypes and omits some of them. That table furnishes V, J and clone size, whereas the DNA furnished D and trimming. The data contain fewer than 80,000 clones, roughly 90% of them singletons. This CDR3 comprises 13 residues. Germline V gives CDR1 ENHRY, CDR2 SYGVKD. Trimming removed 4 bases at V and 7 bases at J, with 11 bases between. The material sequenced was peripheral blood. This receptor was taken from a man aged 50 or older with acute or convalescent COVID-19. The chain couples TRBV10-3 to TRBJ1-5; tentative D call: TRBD1 (6 bases). The CDR3 loop reads CAISVDSTQPQHF. The CDR3 region has the DNA TGTGCCATCAGTGTGGACAGTACACAGCCCCAGCATTTT.